The T cell receptor (beta chain) described here comes from a study of cytomegalovirus exposure and HLA in healthy donors. Amplification used 60 Vbeta primers and 13 Jbeta primers. Profiled with immunoSEQ multiplex PCR; TCRdb holds only in-frame clones, not every one. In the table there are some 91,000 clones, around 82% of which are singletons. Notes on this clone: The target antigen is unknown.

This CDR3 spans 14 amino acids. Trimming stripped 4 bases from V and 3 bases from J, with 13 bases between. CDR1 and CDR2 from the germline V gene are MGHRA and YSYEKL. General study results and limits: Among the most significant clusters, several appeared linked to common viral pathogens in a later analysis.

This clonotype was obtained from a man aged 35 to 55 in good health and CMV-seronegative. The specimen was PBMCs. The chain has TRBV4-1 and TRBJ2-7; no definite D call. CDR3 in amino acids: CASSPGNEIYEQYF. The CDR3 coding sequence is TGCGCCAGCAGCCCAGGCAACGAGATCTACGAGCAGTACTTC.